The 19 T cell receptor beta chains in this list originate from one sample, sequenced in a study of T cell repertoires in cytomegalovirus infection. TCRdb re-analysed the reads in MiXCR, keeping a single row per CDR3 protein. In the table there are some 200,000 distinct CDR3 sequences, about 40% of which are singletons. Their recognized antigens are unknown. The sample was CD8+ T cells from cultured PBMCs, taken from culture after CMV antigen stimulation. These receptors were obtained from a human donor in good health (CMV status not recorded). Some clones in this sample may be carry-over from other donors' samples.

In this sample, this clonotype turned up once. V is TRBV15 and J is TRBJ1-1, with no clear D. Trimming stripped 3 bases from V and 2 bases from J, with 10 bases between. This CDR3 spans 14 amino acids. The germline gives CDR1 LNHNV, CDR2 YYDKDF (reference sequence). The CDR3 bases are TGTGCCACCAGCAGTTGGGTGGTAAACACTGAAGCTTTCTTT. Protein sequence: CATSSWVVNTEAFF.

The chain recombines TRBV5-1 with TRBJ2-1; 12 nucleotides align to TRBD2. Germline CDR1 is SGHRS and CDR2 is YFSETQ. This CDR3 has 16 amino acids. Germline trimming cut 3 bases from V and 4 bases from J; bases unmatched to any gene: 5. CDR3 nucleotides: TGCGCCAGCAGCTCCCCTCTAGCGGGAGGGTACAATGAGCAGTTCTTC. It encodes CASSSPLAGGYNEQFF.

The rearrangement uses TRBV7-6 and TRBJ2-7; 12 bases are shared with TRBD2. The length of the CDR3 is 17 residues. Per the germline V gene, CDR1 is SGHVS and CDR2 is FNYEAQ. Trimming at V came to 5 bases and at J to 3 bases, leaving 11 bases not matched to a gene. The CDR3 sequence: CASSTPGETSGSYEQYF. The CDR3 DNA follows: TGTGCCAGCAGCACACCAGGAGAGACTAGCGGGAGCTACGAGCAGTACTTC.

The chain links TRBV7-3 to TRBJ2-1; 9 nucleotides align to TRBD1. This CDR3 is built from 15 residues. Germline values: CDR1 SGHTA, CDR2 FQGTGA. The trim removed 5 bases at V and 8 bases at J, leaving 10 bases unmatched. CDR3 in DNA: TGTGCCAGCAGCCTGACAGGGGGAGGTAGGGATGAGCAGTTCTTC. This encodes CASSLTGGGRDEQFF.

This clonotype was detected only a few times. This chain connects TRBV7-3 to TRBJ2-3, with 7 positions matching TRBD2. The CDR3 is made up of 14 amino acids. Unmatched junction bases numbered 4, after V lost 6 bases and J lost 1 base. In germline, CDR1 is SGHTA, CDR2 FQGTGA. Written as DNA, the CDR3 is TGTGCCAGCAGTTGGGGGGGGGGCACAGATACGCAGTATTTT. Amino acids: CASSWGGGTDTQYF.

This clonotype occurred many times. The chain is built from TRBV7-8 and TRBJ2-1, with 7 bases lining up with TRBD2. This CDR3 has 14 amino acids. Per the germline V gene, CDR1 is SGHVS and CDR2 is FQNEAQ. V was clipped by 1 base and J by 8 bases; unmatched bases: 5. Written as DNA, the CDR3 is TGTGCCAGCAGCTTAGGCCAGCGGGGCGATGAGCAGTTCTTC. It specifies CASSLGQRGDEQFF.

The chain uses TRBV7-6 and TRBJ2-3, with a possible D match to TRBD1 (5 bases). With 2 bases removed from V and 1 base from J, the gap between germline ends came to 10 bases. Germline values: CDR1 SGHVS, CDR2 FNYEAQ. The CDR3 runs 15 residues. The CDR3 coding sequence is TGTGCCAGCAGCTTATCGGTGGGGCGCACAGATACGCAGTATTTT. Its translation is CASSLSVGRTDTQYF.

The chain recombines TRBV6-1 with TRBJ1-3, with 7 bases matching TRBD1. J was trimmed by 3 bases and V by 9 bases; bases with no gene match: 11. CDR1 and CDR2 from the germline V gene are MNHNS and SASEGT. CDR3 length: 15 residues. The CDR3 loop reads CARSANRGDGNTIYF. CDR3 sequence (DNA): TGTGCCAGAAGCGCAAACAGGGGAGATGGAAACACCATATATTTT.

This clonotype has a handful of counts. CDR3 DNA: TGTGCTAGTGGTTTTCTTGGACAGGGTTATGGCTACACCTTC. Residues: CASGFLGQGYGYTF. This sequence joins TRBV12-5 and TRBJ1-2; 8 bases match TRBD1. The CDR3 covers 14 residues. Germline V CDR1 and CDR2: LGHNT, FRNRAP. V trimming: 3 bases; J trimming: 5 bases; junction bases outside the gene matches: 5. Full variable domain (missing parts from reference TRBV12-5 and TRBJ1-2): DARVTQTPRHKVTEMGQEVTMRCQPILGHNTVFWYRQTMMQGLELLAYFRNRAPLDDSGMPKDRFSAEMPDATLATLKIQPSEPRDSAVYFCASGFLGQGYGYTFGSGTRLTVV.

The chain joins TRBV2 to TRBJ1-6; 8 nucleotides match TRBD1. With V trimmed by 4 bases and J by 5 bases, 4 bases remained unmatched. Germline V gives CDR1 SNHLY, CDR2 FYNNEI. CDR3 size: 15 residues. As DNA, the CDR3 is TGTGCCAGCAGTGGTGGGACAGGACATAATTCACCCCTCCACTTT. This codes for CASSGGTGHNSPLHF.

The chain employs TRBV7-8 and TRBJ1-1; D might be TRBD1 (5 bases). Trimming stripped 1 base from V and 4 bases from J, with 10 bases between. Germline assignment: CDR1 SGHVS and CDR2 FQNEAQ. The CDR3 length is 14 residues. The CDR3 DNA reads TGTGCCAGCAGCTTAGACGTGGGACCCACTGAAGCTTTCTTT. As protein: CASSLDVGPTEAFF. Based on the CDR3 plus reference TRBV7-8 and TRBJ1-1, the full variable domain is GAGVSQSPRYKVAKRGQDVALRCDPISGHVSLFWYQQALGQGPEFLTYFQNEAQLDKSGLPSDRFFAERPEGSVSTLKIQRTQQEDSAVYLCASSLDVGPTEAFFGQGTRLTVV.

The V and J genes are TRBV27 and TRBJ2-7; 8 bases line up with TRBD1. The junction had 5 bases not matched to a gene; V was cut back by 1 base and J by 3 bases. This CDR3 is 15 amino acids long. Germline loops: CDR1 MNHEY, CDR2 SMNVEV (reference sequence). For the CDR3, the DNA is TGTGCCAGCAGTTTATATCGGACAGGGTACTACGAGCAGTACTTC. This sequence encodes CASSLYRTGYYEQYF.

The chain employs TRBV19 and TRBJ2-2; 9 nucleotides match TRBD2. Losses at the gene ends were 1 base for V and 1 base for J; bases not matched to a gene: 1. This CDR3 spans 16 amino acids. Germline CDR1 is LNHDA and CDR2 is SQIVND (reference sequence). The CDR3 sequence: CASSIVTSGNTGELFF. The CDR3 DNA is TGTGCCAGTAGTATAGTGACTAGCGGGAACACCGGGGAGCTGTTTTTT. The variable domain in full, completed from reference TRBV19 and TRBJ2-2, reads DGGITQSPKYLFRKEGQNVTLSCEQNLNHDAMYWYRQDPGQGLRLIYYSQIVNDFQKGDIAEGYSVSREKKESFPLTVTSAQKNPTAFYLCASSIVTSGNTGELFFGEGSRLTVL.

CDR3 in amino acids: CASSLDSYTGELFF. The CDR3, as DNA: TGTGCCAGCAGCTTGGACAGTTACACCGGGGAGCTGTTTTTT. V is TRBV7-3 and J is TRBJ2-2; TRBD1 might be the D (6 bases). Germline-derived CDR1 and CDR2 are SGHTA and FQGTGA. V was shortened by 3 bases and J by 3 bases, with 8 bases between the two germline ends. The CDR3 loop spans 14 amino acids.

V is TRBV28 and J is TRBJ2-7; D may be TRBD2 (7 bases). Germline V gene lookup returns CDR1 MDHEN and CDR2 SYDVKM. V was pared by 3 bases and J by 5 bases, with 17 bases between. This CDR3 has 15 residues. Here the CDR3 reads CASSFTRGGADEQYF. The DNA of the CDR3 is TGTGCCAGCAGTTTTACCCGAGGGGGGGCTGACGAGCAGTACTTC.

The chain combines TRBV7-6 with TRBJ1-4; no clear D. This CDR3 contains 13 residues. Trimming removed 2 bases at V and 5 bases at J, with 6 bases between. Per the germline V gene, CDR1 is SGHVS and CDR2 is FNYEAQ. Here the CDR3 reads CASSLHRNEKLFF. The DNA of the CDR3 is TGTGCCAGCAGCTTACACCGGAATGAAAAACTGTTTTTT.

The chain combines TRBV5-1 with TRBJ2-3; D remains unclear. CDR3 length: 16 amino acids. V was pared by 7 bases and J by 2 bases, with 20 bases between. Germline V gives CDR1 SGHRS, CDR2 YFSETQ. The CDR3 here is CASQDELEVFTDTQYF. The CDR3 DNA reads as TGCGCCAGCCAGGATGAGCTAGAGGTTTTCACAGATACGCAGTATTTT.

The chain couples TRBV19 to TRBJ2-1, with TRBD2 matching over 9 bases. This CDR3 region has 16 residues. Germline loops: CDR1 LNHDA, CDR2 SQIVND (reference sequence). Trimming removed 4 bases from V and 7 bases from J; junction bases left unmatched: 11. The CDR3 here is CASSTGMLAGINEQFF. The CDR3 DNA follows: TGTGCCAGTAGTACCGGTATGCTAGCGGGAATTAATGAGCAGTTCTTC.

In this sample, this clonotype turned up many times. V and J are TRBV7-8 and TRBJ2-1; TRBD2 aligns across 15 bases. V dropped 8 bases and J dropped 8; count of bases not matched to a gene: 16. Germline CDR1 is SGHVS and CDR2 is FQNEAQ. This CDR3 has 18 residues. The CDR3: CASRRGLAGGPVIDEQFF. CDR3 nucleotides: TGTGCCAGCCGACGTGGACTAGCGGGGGGGCCAGTTATCGATGAGCAGTTCTTC.